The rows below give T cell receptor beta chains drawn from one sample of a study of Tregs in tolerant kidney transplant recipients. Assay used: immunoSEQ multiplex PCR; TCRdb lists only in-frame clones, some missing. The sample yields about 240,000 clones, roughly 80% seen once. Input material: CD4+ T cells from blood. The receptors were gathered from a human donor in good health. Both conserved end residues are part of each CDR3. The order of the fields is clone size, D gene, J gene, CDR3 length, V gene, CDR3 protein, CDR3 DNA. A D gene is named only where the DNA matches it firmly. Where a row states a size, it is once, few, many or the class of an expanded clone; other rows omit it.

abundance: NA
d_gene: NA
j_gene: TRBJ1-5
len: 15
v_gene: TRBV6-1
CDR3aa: CASSEGTYSNQPQHF
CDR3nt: TGTGCCAGCAGTGAGGGGACCTACAGCAATCAGCCCCAGCATTTT

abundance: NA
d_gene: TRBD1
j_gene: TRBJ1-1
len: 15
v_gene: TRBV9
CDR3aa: CASSFQTGVGTEAFF
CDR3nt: TGTGCCAGCAGCTTCCAAACAGGGGTTGGCACTGAAGCTTTCTTT

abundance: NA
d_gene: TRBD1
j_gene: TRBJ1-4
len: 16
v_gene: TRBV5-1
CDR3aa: CASSLGLTGGSEKLFF
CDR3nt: TGCGCCAGCAGCTTGGGTCTTACAGGGGGCAGTGAAAAACTGTTTTTT

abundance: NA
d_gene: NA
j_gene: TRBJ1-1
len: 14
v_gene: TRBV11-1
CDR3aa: CASSPTRLNTEAFF
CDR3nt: TGTGCCAGCAGCCCAACAAGACTGAACACTGAAGCTTTCTTT

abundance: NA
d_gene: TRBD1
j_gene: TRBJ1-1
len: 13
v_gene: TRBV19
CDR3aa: CASKPDRATEAFF
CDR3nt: TGTGCCAGTAAACCGGACAGGGCGACTGAAGCTTTCTTT

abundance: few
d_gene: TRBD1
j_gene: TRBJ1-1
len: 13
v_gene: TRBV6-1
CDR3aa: CASSRTGVTEAFF
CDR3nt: TGTGCCAGCAGTAGGACAGGGGTCACTGAAGCTTTCTTT

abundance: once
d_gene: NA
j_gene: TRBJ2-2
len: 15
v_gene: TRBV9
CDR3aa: CASSPLLGYTGELFF
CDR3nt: TGTGCCAGCAGCCCACTACTGGGGTACACCGGGGAGCTGTTTTTT

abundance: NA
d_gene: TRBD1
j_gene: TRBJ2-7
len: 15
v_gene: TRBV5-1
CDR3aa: CASSLGVTGPYEQYF
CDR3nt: TGCGCCAGCAGCTTGGGTGTGACAGGGCCCTACGAGCAGTACTTC

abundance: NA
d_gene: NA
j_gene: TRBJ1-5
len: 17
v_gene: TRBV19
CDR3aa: CASSFSLGGLRNQPQHF
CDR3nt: TGTGCCAGTAGTTTTTCCTTGGGGGGGTTGCGCAATCAGCCCCAGCATTTT

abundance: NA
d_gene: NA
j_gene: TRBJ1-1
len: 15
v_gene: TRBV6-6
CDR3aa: CASSYIPEMNTEAFF
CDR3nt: TGTGCCAGCAGTTACATCCCAGAGATGAACACTGAAGCTTTCTTT

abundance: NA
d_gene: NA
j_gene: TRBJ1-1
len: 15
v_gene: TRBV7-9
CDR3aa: CASSLVGGMNTEAFF
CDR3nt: TGTGCCAGCAGCTTAGTAGGAGGGATGAACACTGAAGCTTTCTTT

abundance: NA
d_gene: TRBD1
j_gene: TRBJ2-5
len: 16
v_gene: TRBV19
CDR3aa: CASSSFGQGGQETQYF
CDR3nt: TGTGCCAGTAGTTCATTCGGACAGGGCGGCCAAGAGACCCAGTACTTC

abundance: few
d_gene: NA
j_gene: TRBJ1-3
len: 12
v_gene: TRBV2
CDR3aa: CASKRDGNTIYF
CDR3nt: TGTGCCAGCAAGAGGGATGGAAACACCATATATTTT

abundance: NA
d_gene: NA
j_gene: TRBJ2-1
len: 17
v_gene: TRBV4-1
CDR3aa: CASSQDTGGVSYNEQFF
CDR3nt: TGCGCCAGCAGCCAAGATACGGGGGGCGTCTCCTACAATGAGCAGTTCTTC

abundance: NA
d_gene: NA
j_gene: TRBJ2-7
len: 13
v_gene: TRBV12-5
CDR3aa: CASVGQGKYEQYF
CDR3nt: TGTGCTAGTGTGGGGCAGGGGAAATACGAGCAGTACTTC

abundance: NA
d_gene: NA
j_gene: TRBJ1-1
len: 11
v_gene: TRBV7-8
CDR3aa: CASHLGAEAFF
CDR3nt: TGTGCCAGCCACTTGGGGGCTGAAGCTTTCTTT

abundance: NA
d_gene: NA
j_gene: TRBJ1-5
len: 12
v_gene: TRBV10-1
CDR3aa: CASRGGNQPQHF
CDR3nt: TGCGCCAGCAGGGGGGGGAATCAGCCCCAGCATTTT

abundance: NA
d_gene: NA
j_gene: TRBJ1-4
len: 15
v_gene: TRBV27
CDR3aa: CASSLGGMANEKLFF
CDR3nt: TGTGCCAGCAGTTTGGGGGGCATGGCTAATGAAAAACTGTTTTTT

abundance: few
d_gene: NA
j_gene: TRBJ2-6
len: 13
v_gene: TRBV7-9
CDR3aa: CASSFSGANVLTF
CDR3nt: TGTGCCAGCAGCTTTTCTGGGGCCAACGTCCTGACTTTC

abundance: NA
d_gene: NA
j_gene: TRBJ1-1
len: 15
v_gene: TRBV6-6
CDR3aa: CASSEGRAGNTEAFF
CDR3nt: TGTGCCAGCAGTGAGGGACGGGCGGGGAACACTGAAGCTTTCTTT

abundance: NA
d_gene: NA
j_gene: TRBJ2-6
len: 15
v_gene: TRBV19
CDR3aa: CASSIGGYGANVLTF
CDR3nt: TGTGCCAGTAGTATCGGGGGATACGGGGCCAACGTCCTGACTTTC

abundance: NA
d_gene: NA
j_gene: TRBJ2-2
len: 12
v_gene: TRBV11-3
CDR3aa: CASSLEAGELFF
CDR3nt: TGTGCCAGCAGCTTAGAGGCAGGGGAGCTGTTTTTT

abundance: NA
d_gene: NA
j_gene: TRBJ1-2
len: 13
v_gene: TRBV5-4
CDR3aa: CASSPIGESGYTF
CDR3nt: TGTGCCAGCAGCCCCATCGGGGAGTCTGGCTACACCTTC

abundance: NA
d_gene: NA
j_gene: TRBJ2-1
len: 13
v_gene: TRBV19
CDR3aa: CATSLGTYNEQFF
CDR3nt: TGTGCCACCAGCCTTGGGACCTACAATGAGCAGTTCTTC

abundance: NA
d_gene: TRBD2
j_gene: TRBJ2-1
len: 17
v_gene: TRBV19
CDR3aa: CASTIGGGRVSYNEQFF
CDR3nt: TGTGCCAGTACCATAGGAGGCGGGAGGGTTTCCTACAATGAGCAGTTCTTC

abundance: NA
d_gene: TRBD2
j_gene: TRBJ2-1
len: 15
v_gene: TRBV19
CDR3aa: CASSFSGSSYNEQFF
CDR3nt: TGTGCCAGTAGTTTTAGCGGGAGCTCCTACAATGAGCAGTTCTTC

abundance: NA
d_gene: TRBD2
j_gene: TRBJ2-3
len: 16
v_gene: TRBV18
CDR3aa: CASSLLLAGGPDTQYF
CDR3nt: TGTGCCAGCTCACTTCTACTAGCGGGGGGGCCCGATACGCAGTATTTT

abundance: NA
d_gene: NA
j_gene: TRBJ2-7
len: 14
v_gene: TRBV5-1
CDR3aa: CASSLGQTDDEQYF
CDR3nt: TGCGCCAGCAGCTTGGGACAGACAGACGACGAGCAGTACTTC

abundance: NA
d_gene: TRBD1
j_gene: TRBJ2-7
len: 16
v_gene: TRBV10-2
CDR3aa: CASSEPPRTGRSEQYF
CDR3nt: TGCGCCAGCAGTGAGCCTCCTCGGACAGGGAGAAGCGAGCAGTACTTC

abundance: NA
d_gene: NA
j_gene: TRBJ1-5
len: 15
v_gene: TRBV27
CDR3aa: CASSPVGGLGQPQHF
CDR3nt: TGTGCCAGCAGTCCGGTTGGGGGTTTAGGTCAGCCCCAGCATTTT

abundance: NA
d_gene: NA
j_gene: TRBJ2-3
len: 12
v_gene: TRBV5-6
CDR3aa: CASSFPRDTQYF
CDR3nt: TGTGCCAGCAGCTTCCCACGGGATACGCAGTATTTT

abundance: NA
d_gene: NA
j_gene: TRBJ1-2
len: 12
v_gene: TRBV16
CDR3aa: CASSWQGYGYTF
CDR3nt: TGTGCCAGCAGCTGGCAGGGGTATGGCTACACCTTC

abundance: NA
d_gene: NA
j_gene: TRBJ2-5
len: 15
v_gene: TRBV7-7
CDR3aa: CASSLASGSLETQYF
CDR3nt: TGTGCCAGCAGCTTAGCATCCGGGAGTTTAGAGACCCAGTACTTC

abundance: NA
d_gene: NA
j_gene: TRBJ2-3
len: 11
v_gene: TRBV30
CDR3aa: CAWSVLLTQYF
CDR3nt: TGTGCCTGGAGTGTACTTTTGACGCAGTATTTT

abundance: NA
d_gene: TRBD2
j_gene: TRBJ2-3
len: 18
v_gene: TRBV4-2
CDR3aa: CASSQAGVLAGGPDTQYF
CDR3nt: TGTGCCAGCAGCCAAGCGGGGGTACTAGCGGGAGGGCCTGATACGCAGTATTTT

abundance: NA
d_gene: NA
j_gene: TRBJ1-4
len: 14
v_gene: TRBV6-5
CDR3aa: CASRQTGGGEKLFF
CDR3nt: TGTGCCAGCAGACAAACGGGGGGCGGAGAAAAACTGTTTTTT

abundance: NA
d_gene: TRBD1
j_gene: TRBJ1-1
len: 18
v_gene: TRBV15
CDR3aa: CATSRDPRTGSMNTEAFF
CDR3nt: TGTGCCACCAGCAGAGACCCAAGGACAGGGTCGATGAACACTGAAGCTTTCTTT

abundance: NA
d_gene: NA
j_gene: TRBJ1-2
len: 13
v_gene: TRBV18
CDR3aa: CASSPRQLEGYTF
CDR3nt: TGTGCCAGCTCACCCCGACAGCTGGAGGGCTACACCTTC

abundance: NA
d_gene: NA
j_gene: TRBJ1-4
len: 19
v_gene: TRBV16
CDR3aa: CASSQVPATGGSKSEKLFF
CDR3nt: TGTGCCAGCAGCCAAGTACCCGCTACCGGTGGGTCAAAGTCTGAAAAACTGTTTTTT

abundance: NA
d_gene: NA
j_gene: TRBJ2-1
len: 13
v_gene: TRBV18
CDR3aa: CASSSSGNNEQFF
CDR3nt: TGTGCCAGCTCGAGTAGCGGAAACAATGAGCAGTTCTTC

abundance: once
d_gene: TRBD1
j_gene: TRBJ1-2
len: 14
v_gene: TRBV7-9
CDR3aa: CASSSWTGPYGYTF
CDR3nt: TGTGCCAGCAGCTCCTGGACAGGGCCCTATGGCTACACCTTC

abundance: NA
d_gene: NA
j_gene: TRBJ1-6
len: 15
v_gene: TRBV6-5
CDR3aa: CASRRSRGGDSPLHF
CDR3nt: TGTGCCAGCCGACGAAGCCGAGGCGGGGATTCACCCCTCCACTTT

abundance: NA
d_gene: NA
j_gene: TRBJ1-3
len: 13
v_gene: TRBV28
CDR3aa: CASSFGGGNTIYF
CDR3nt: TGTGCCAGCAGTTTTGGGGGTGGAAACACCATATATTTT

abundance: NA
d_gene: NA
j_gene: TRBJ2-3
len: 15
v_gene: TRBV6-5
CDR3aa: CASSRRRDSTDTQYF
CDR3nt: TGTGCCAGCAGCCGAAGACGGGACAGCACAGATACGCAGTATTTT

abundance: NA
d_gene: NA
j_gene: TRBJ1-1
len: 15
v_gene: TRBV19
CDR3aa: CASRRSTTGRTEAFF
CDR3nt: TGTGCCAGTAGACGTTCGACGACAGGAAGGACTGAAGCTTTCTTT

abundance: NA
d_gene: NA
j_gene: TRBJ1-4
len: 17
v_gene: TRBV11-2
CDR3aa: CASSFTPTPIRGEKLFF
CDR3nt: TGTGCCAGCAGCTTTACCCCGACCCCCATACGGGGTGAAAAACTGTTTTTT

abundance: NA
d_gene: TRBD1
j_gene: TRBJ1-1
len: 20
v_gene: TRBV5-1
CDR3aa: CASSQRIYRQGGTGYTEAFF
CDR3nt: TGCGCCAGCAGCCAACGGATCTACCGACAGGGAGGAACAGGGTACACTGAAGCTTTCTTT

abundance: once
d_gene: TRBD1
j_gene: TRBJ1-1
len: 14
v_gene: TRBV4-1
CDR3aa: CASSQAPGTAEAFF
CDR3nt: TGCGCCAGCAGCCAAGCCCCCGGGACAGCTGAAGCTTTCTTT

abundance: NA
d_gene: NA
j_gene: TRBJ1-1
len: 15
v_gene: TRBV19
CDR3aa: CASSIGAGRNDEAFF
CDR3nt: TGTGCCAGTAGTATAGGGGCGGGCAGGAATGATGAAGCTTTCTTT

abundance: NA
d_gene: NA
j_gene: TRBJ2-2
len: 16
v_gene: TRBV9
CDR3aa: CASSPRRLEQAGELFF
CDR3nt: TGTGCCAGCAGCCCCCGTCGTCTAGAGCAGGCCGGGGAGCTGTTTTTT

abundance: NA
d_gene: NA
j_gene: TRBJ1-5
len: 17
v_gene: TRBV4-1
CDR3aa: CASSRTGQTPSNQPQHF
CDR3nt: TGCGCCAGCAGCCGAACTGGACAGACCCCTAGCAATCAGCCCCAGCATTTT

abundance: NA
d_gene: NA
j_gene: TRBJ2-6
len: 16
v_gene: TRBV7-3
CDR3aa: CASSLTRVSGANVLTF
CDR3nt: TGTGCCAGCAGCTTAACACGAGTCTCTGGGGCCAACGTCCTGACTTTC

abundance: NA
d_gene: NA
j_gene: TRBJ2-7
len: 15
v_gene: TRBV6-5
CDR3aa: CASSPGAVAVYEQYF
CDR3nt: TGTGCCAGCAGCCCCGGGGCCGTCGCCGTCTACGAGCAGTACTTC

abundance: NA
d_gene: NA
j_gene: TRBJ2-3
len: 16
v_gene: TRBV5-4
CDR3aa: CASSSPQRRSTDTQYF
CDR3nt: TGTGCCAGCAGCTCCCCCCAGCGGAGAAGCACAGATACGCAGTATTTT

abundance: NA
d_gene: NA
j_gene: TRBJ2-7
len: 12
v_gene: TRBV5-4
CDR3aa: CASSFQGYEQYF
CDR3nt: TGTGCCAGCAGCTTTCAGGGCTACGAGCAGTACTTC

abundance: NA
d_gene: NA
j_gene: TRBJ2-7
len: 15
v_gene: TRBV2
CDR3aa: CASIMGRQPSYEQYF
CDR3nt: TGTGCCAGCATCATGGGGAGACAGCCCTCCTACGAGCAGTACTTC

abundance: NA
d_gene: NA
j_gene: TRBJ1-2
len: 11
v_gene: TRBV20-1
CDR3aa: CSATPNYGYTF
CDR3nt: TGCAGTGCTACTCCTAACTATGGCTACACCTTC

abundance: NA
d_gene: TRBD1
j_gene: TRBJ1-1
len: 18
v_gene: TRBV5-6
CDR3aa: CASSLWPWRGGLNTEAFF
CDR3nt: TGTGCCAGCAGCTTATGGCCTTGGCGAGGGGGCTTAAACACTGAAGCTTTCTTT

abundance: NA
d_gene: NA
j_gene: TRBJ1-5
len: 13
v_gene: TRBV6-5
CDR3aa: CASSRIRNQPQHF
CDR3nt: TGTGCCAGCAGCCGGATCCGCAATCAGCCCCAGCATTTT